This T cell receptor (beta chain) came from a study of CD8 T cells in ankylosing spondylitis (TCRdb year 2017). Describing the broader study: The study profiled T cell receptor beta repertoires in healthy donors and ankylosing spondylitis patients to find disease-linked TCR variants. In total, the full study cohort was made up of 108 healthy donors and about two dozen ankylosing spondylitis patients. Peripheral blood samples were taken, and synovial fluid was additionally collected from ankylosing spondylitis patients.

V is trimmed back by 8 bases and J by 4 bases, and the junction contains 6 bases that no gene match accounts for. Reading the germline V gene gives CDR1 SGDLS and CDR2 YYNGEE. From its cysteine to its phenylalanine, the CDR3 spans 15 amino acids. This entry keeps only the CDR3 DNA: 45 bases, framed from base 1. General conclusions and limits of the study: Blood from ankylosing spondylitis patients appeared to be characterized by a TCR beta motif composed of eight highly homologous amino acid variants. Some of the motif variants had been reported before in the synovial fluid and blood of reactive arthritis patients, a finding that suggests common disease-initiation mechanisms. A CD8+ phenotype was shown by the disease-linked clones, which were found at relatively low frequencies in peripheral blood. The disease-linked clones were reported to be significantly enriched in matched synovial fluid samples from ankylosing spondylitis patients.

Reads for this sample came from an Illumina HiSeq 2500. TCR beta libraries were prepared by quantitative 5'-RACE with molecular barcodes. The paper's processing steps were these. To identify disease-linked TCR variants, a new computational method was used, one built on a probabilistic model of VDJ rearrangement. TCRdb ran its own pipeline on the public reads, namely fastp trimming at Q25 and MiXCR clone calling, and kept in-frame beta chains. Identical CDR3 proteins give one entry, which carries the most common genes and DNA. For this entry, the V and J calls and clone size follow TCRdb and not the study's own pipeline. The sample table holds some 25,000 distinct CDR3 sequences, of which roughly 2.4% were seen once. The leading ten clones occupy around 7.7% of the sample. This clonotype was seen repeatedly, ten times or more. Its cognate antigen has yet to be identified. Base-call qualities are not available, and no considerably larger clone is one nucleotide away.

Here the chain combines TRBV9 and TRBJ2-1, with TRBD2 identical over 13 junction bases. Source material: blood, either unsorted or a sorted T cell fraction (not recorded which). The TCR was taken from a female donor with ankylosing spondylitis or in good health (not recorded which). The bases are TGTGCCAGTGGGACTAGCGGGGCCGAATACAATGAGCAGTTCTTC. Translation gives CASGTSGAEYNEQFF.